This T cell receptor beta chain originates from a study of radiotherapy plus CTLA-4 blockade in lung cancer. On the study more broadly: Objective responses were recorded in around 18% of patients, with disease control recorded in 30% to 35%. Study-wide points: Blood saw expansion of tumor-derived TCR clones after radiotherapy plus ipilimumab. Dynamics of early blood T cell clones, together with interferon-beta, were reportedly the best predictors of response.

V gave up 4 bases and J gave up 9 bases, with 13 bases separating them. The germline V gene encodes CDR1 MNHEY and CDR2 SVGAGI. The CDR3 is made up of 14 amino acids. Focal radiation with ipilimumab CTLA-4 blockade was given to patients with chemo-refractory metastatic non-small-cell lung cancer. As concerns this clone: Its antigen is unknown.

TCRdb keeps only in-frame clones here, not all; method: immunoSEQ multiplex PCR. The repertoire holds some 41,000 clones, with 60% to 70% as singletons. Sequenced material: peripheral blood, taken from a patient treated with radiotherapy plus ipilimumab. This chain joins TRBV6-5 and TRBJ1-6; a weak D match, TRBD1 (5 bases). The source is a human donor with non-small cell lung cancer who had a partial response to radiotherapy plus ipilimumab. The CDR3 DNA reads TGTGCCAGCAGTTCGGGGGTACCTGGTTCACCCCTCCACTTT. Protein sequence: CASSSGVPGSPLHF.